The 5 T cell receptor beta chains listed next were all sequenced from one sample in a study of blood T cell repertoires in COVID-19 (TCRdb year 2020). Libraries were constructed by the immunoSEQ multiplex PCR assay. Held by TCRdb, this immuneACCESS table contains in-frame sequences only and omits some clones. Under half of the omission traces to an unresolved V gene where checked; the cause of the rest is unknown. The table for this sample lists approximately 120,000 clones; nearly 85% of them were counted only once. The ten biggest clones cover about 6.6% of the sample. The material sequenced was peripheral blood. The receptor source for this set is a woman aged 45-65 years with acute or convalescent COVID-19.

V and J are TRBV19 and TRBJ1-2; D is perhaps TRBD1 (6 bases). This CDR3 is 13 amino acids long. Germline V gene lookup returns CDR1 LNHDA and CDR2 SQIVND (reference sequence). V shed 7 bases and J shed 4 bases, with 13 bases lying between them. CDR3 loop: CASNLRGSYGYTF. CDR3 bases: TGTGCCAGTAACTTGAGGGGGAGCTATGGCTACACCTTC.

The gene calls are TRBV3-1 (or the pseudogene TRBV3-2) and TRBJ2-7; D gene uncertain. The CDR3 covers 14 residues. Germline V CDR1 and CDR2: LGHDT, YNNKEL (reference sequence). V gave up 0 bases and J gave up 3 bases, with 9 bases separating them. DNA of the CDR3: TGTGCCAGCAGCCAAGATGTTGGCAGCTACGAGCAGTACTTC. As protein: CASSQDVGSYEQYF.

V is TRBV9 and J is TRBJ2-5; D perhaps matches TRBD2 (6 bases). Trimming pared 2 bases from V and 5 bases from J, leaving 19 bases between. This CDR3 has 16 residues. The V gene's germline CDR1 is SGDLS and CDR2 YYNGEE. CDR3 in DNA: TGTGCCAGCAGCGTGACGGCGGAGGGTTGGGGCGAGACCCAGTACTTC. Translated: CASSVTAEGWGETQYF.

This chain uses TRBV10-2 with TRBJ1-1; D remains ambiguous. CDR3 length equals 13 residues. The germline CDR1 and CDR2 sequences are WSHSY and SAAADI. V was shortened by 6 bases and J by 8 bases, with 16 bases between the two germline ends. CDR3 sequence reads: CASRPMVPGEAFF. CDR3 DNA sequence: TGCGCCAGCAGACCCATGGTTCCGGGGGAAGCTTTCTTT.

The chain has TRBV21-1 and TRBJ2-3; the table's D gene call, TRBD1, was not cross checked with the DNA. TRBV21-1 is noted as a pseudogene. The CDR3 is 15 residues long. CDR3 amino acids: CARTNTGEVEDTQYF. In nucleotides, the CDR3 is TGTGCCAGGACTAACACAGGGGAGGTAGAAGATACGCAGTATTTT.